This is a list of T cell receptor beta chains from one sample in a study of cytomegalovirus exposure and HLA in healthy donors. The method was immunoSEQ multiplex PCR; TCRdb's version includes in-frame clones alone and lacks a portion of them. The table includes 120,000 to 150,000 clones, about 78% detected once. The material sequenced was PBMCs. These receptor sequences come from a man aged 40-50 years in good health and CMV-seropositive. Each CDR3 is given with its conserved first and last residue. Only part of the rows carry a size: once, few, many, or a class if the clone is expanded.

clone size,J gene,V gene,CDR3 protein
.,TRBJ1-5,TRBV5-5,CASSRRTGKDQPQHF
.,TRBJ1-5,TRBV19,CASSIGSGVQPQHF
once,TRBJ1-1,TRBV7-9,CASSFVTEAFF
.,TRBJ2-1,TRBV28,CASSHTTSGDNNEQFF
once,TRBJ2-2,TRBV6-5,CASSYITSGWGELFF
.,TRBJ2-3,TRBV5-1,CASSFSGTDTQYF
.,TRBJ1-1,TRBV7-8,CASSLALQVNTEAFF
.,TRBJ2-3,TRBV5-4,CASSLGAGRADTQYF
few,TRBJ1-5,TRBV25-1,CASSEAGGANQPQHF
.,TRBJ1-2,TRBV27,CASSLYGGSNYGYTF
.,TRBJ2-2,TRBV6-1,CASRFETRSGELFF
many,TRBJ1-1,TRBV5-1,CASSHGTGRATEAFF
few,TRBJ1-5,TRBV1,CTSSPSGGGLRDQPQHF
once,TRBJ2-1,TRBV5-8,CASSRTSGIGEQFF
.,TRBJ2-2,TRBV6-5,CASSYSGQTNTGELFF
.,TRBJ1-1,TRBV15,CATSRDFGGEAFF
few,TRBJ1-1,TRBV28,CASSTPQGTEAFF
.,TRBJ1-5,TRBV27,CASSLNWGGSNQPQHF
.,TRBJ2-3,TRBV6-5,CASSYSWTGFSNTQYF
once,TRBJ1-5,TRBV6-1,CASSEVGVHQPQHF
.,TRBJ2-5,TRBV5-6,CASSLTGRGQETQYF
.,TRBJ2-3,TRBV7-8,CASSPWSSRAGEADTQYF
.,TRBJ1-4,TRBV7-6,CASSSTGAVNEKLFF
.,TRBJ2-2,TRBV28,CASRPGDRGRTGKLFF
few,TRBJ2-7,TRBV7-9,CASRDSLSYEQYF
few,TRBJ2-2,TRBV7-2,CASSFVPATGELFF
.,TRBJ2-1,TRBV27,CASQGAGVIYEQFF
few,TRBJ1-2,TRBV18,CASSPLDRASYGYTF
.,TRBJ1-4,TRBV28,CASSTRGSPNEKLFF
.,TRBJ2-7,TRBV5-7,CASSLTATPSHEQYF
few,TRBJ2-7,TRBV5-4,CASSPDSGVLVGEQYF
.,TRBJ2-7,TRBV4-3,CASSQGRGSRRSEQYF
.,TRBJ2-3,TRBV18,CASSPRTGGSTDTQYF